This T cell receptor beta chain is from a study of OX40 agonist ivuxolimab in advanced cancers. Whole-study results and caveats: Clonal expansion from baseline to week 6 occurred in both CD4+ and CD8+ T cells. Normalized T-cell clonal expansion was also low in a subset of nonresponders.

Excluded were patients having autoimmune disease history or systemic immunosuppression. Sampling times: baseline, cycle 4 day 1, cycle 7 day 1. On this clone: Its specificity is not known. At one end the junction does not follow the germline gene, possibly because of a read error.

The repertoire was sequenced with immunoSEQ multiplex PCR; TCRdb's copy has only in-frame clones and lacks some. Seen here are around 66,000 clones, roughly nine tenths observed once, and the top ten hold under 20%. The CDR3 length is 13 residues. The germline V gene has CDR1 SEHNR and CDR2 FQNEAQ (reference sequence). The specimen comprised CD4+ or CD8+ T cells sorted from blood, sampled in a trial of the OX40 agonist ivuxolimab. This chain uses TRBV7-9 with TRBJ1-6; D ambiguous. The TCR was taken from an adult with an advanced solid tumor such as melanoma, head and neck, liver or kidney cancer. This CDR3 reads CAGSLDPETPLHF. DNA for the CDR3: TGTGCCGGCAGCTTAGATCCGGAAACACCCCTCCACTTT.